This is a list of T cell receptor beta chains from one sample in a study of CD8 T cells in Susac syndrome. MiXCR, applied by TCRdb to the immunoSEQ multiplex PCR reads, yields one record per CDR3 protein. Of fewer than 150,000 distinct CDR3 sequences in the sample, roughly 94% were seen once. The sequencing sample was made of CD8+ T cells from PBMCs. Receptors were obtained from a human donor in good health. Each CDR3 is given with its conserved first and last residue. The D gene is left open where the match is weak. Not all rows give a size; the values are once, few, many and, for expanded clones, a class.

length: 15; size: -; D: -; V: TRBV2; J: TRBJ2-1; CDR3: CASSPSSSADNEQFF; DNA: TGTGCCAGCAGTCCATCTTCAAGTGCGGACAATGAGCAGTTCTTC
length: 13; size: -; D: -; V: TRBV4-2; J: TRBJ2-2; CDR3: CASSQGRAGELFF; DNA: TGTGCCAGCAGCCAAGGGAGAGCCGGGGAGCTGTTTTTT
length: 16; size: -; D: TRBD2; V: TRBV27; J: TRBJ2-3; CDR3: CATRGLAPSYTDTQYF; DNA: TGTGCGACTCGGGGACTAGCCCCCTCATACACAGATACGCAGTATTTT
length: 15; size: -; D: TRBD2; V: TRBV7-9; J: TRBJ2-1; CDR3: CASSRKRGSYNEQFF; DNA: TGTGCCAGCAGCCGTAAGCGGGGCTCCTACAATGAGCAGTTCTTC
length: 13; size: -; D: -; V: TRBV5-1; J: TRBJ1-2; CDR3: CASRLEGMHGYTF; DNA: TGCGCCAGCAGATTGGAGGGGATGCATGGCTACACCTTC
length: 14; size: -; D: -; V: TRBV7-3; J: TRBJ1-1; CDR3: CASSLVPANTEAFF; DNA: TGTGCCAGCAGCTTAGTACCAGCGAACACTGAAGCTTTCTTT
length: 14; size: -; D: -; V: TRBV30; J: TRBJ1-1; CDR3: CAWSYRSGNTEAFF; DNA: TGTGCCTGGAGTTATCGCTCCGGTAACACTGAAGCTTTCTTT
length: 12; size: -; D: -; V: TRBV11-2; J: TRBJ2-1; CDR3: CASSQTQVEQFF; DNA: TGTGCCAGCAGTCAAACCCAGGTTGAGCAGTTCTTC
length: 12; size: -; D: -; V: TRBV30; J: TRBJ2-7; CDR3: CAWSARTDEQYF; DNA: TGTGCCTGGAGTGCTAGGACAGACGAGCAGTACTTC
length: 15; size: -; D: -; V: TRBV4-1; J: TRBJ2-7; CDR3: CASSQEGTGGYEQYF; DNA: TGCGCCAGCAGCCAAGAAGGAACAGGCGGATACGAGCAGTACTTC
length: 18; size: -; D: TRBD2; V: TRBV7-6; J: TRBJ2-7; CDR3: CASSPTLRASGSSYEQYF; DNA: TGTGCCAGCAGCCCGACTCTAAGGGCTAGCGGGTCCTCCTACGAGCAGTACTTC
length: 17; size: -; D: TRBD1; V: TRBV13; J: TRBJ2-4; CDR3: CASSSRQGILAKNIQYF; DNA: TGTGCCAGCAGCTCCCGACAGGGAATCCTAGCCAAAAACATTCAGTACTTC
length: 15; size: -; D: -; V: TRBV9; J: TRBJ1-5; CDR3: CASSVDGTLKQPQHF; DNA: TGTGCCAGCAGCGTAGACGGCACCTTGAAGCAGCCCCAGCATTTT
length: 14; size: -; D: TRBD2; V: TRBV9; J: TRBJ2-5; CDR3: CASSVGLAQETQYF; DNA: TGTGCCAGCAGCGTGGGACTAGCGCAAGAGACCCAGTACTTC
length: 15; size: -; D: -; V: TRBV29-1; J: TRBJ2-3; CDR3: CSVDPRSASTDTQYF; DNA: TGCAGCGTTGATCCCAGGTCCGCTAGCACAGATACGCAGTATTTT
length: 17; size: -; D: TRBD2; V: TRBV4-3; J: TRBJ2-3; CDR3: CASSQEGSGDYLDTQYF; DNA: TGCGCCAGCAGCCAAGAAGGCAGCGGGGATTACCTCGATACGCAGTATTTT
length: 14; size: -; D: -; V: TRBV18; J: TRBJ2-1; CDR3: CASSPTVSYNEQFF; DNA: TGTGCCAGCTCACCAACAGTGTCCTACAATGAGCAGTTCTTC
length: 14; size: -; D: TRBD1; V: TRBV20-1; J: TRBJ2-7; CDR3: CSASAGDRVTEQYF; DNA: TGCAGTGCTAGCGCTGGGGACAGGGTTACCGAGCAGTACTTC
length: 14; size: -; D: TRBD1; V: TRBV12-3/TRBV12-4; J: TRBJ2-7; CDR3: CASSPTGITYEQYF; DNA: TGTGCCAGCAGTCCGACAGGGATCACCTACGAGCAGTACTTC
length: 14; size: -; D: TRBD1; V: TRBV2; J: TRBJ2-7; CDR3: CASHSTGGSYEQYF; DNA: TGTGCCAGCCACTCCACAGGGGGCTCCTACGAGCAGTACTTC
length: 14; size: -; D: -; V: TRBV20-1; J: TRBJ2-4; CDR3: CSASGPGVKNIQYF; DNA: TGCAGTGCTTCAGGGCCCGGCGTCAAAAACATTCAGTACTTC
length: 13; size: -; D: -; V: TRBV6-5; J: TRBJ1-5; CDR3: CASSPIGGQPQHF; DNA: TGTGCCAGCAGTCCCATAGGCGGGCAGCCCCAGCATTTT
length: 14; size: -; D: -; V: TRBV11-2; J: TRBJ1-1; CDR3: CASSLEAGKTEAFF; DNA: TGTGCCAGCAGCTTAGAGGCGGGCAAGACTGAAGCTTTCTTT
length: 12; size: -; D: TRBD1; V: TRBV13; J: TRBJ1-2; CDR3: CASSETGWGYTF; DNA: TGTGCCAGCAGCGAGACAGGGTGGGGCTACACCTTC
length: 13; size: -; D: -; V: TRBV4-1; J: TRBJ2-7; CDR3: CASSSTAGYEQYF; DNA: TGCGCCAGCAGCTCAACGGCGGGGTACGAGCAGTACTTC
length: 17; size: -; D: TRBD2; V: TRBV12-3/TRBV12-4; J: TRBJ2-3; CDR3: CASSGLAGELSTDTQYF; DNA: TGTGCCAGCAGCGGACTAGCGGGGGAACTTAGCACAGATACGCAGTATTTT
length: 16; size: once; D: -; V: TRBV9; J: TRBJ2-3; CDR3: CASSVYGGERTDTQYF; DNA: TGTGCCAGCAGCGTATACGGGGGAGAGAGAACAGATACGCAGTATTTT
length: 14; size: -; D: -; V: TRBV7-2; J: TRBJ2-3; CDR3: CASSLGQNTDTQYF; DNA: TGTGCCAGCAGCCTAGGACAGAACACAGATACGCAGTATTTT
length: 14; size: -; D: -; V: TRBV27; J: TRBJ2-5; CDR3: CASKETGRRETQYF; DNA: TGTGCCAGCAAAGAGACAGGGAGGAGGGAGACCCAGTACTTC
length: 15; size: once; D: -; V: TRBV24-1; J: TRBJ2-5; CDR3: CATSEPSVLQETQYF; DNA: TGTGCCACCAGTGAACCTAGCGTACTCCAAGAGACCCAGTACTTC
length: 15; size: -; D: -; V: TRBV20-1; J: TRBJ2-1; CDR3: CSARWGRGSYNEQFF; DNA: TGCAGTGCTAGGTGGGGGAGGGGGTCCTACAATGAGCAGTTCTTC
length: 11; size: -; D: -; V: TRBV30; J: TRBJ1-4; CDR3: CAWGTDEKLFF; DNA: TGTGCCTGGGGGACGGATGAAAAACTGTTTTTT
length: 14; size: -; D: -; V: TRBV15; J: TRBJ2-7; CDR3: CATRGAEDSYEQYF; DNA: TGTGCCACTCGTGGGGCGGAGGACTCCTACGAGCAGTACTTC
length: 16; size: -; D: -; V: TRBV14; J: TRBJ1-1; CDR3: CASSQVLGGANTEAFF; DNA: TGTGCCAGCAGCCAAGTTTTGGGAGGGGCGAACACTGAAGCTTTCTTT
length: 15; size: -; D: -; V: TRBV9; J: TRBJ2-5; CDR3: CASSVGGVYQETQYF; DNA: TGTGCCAGCAGCGTAGGAGGAGTATACCAAGAGACCCAGTACTTC
length: 10; size: -; D: -; V: TRBV7-9; J: TRBJ2-7; CDR3: CASSLDKQYF; DNA: TGTGCCAGCAGCTTAGACAAGCAGTACTTC
length: 14; size: -; D: -; V: TRBV30; J: TRBJ2-3; CDR3: CAWTSEEGTDTQYF; DNA: TGTGCCTGGACCTCGGAGGAAGGCACAGATACGCAGTATTTT